These 28 T cell receptor beta chains were sequenced from one sample in a study of blood T cell repertoires in COVID-19. Measured with immunoSEQ multiplex PCR; TCRdb has only the in-frame clones, and not every one. The sample includes approximately 100,000 clones, roughly 71% seen only once; the top ten take roughly 6%. Specimen: peripheral blood. Source of these receptors: a man older than 75 with acute or convalescent COVID-19.

This clone was detected only a few times. J is TRBJ1-5 and V is TRBV28, with D hard to call. The germline gives CDR1 MDHEN, CDR2 SYDVKM. V shed 2 bases and J shed 5 bases, with 4 bases lying between them. CDR3 length: 12 amino acids. Written as DNA, the CDR3 is TGTGCCAGCAGTTTAGGCTATCAGCCCCAGCATTTT. Translating it yields CASSLGYQPQHF. Drawing the rest from reference TRBV28 and TRBJ1-5, the complete variable domain is DVKVTQSSRYLVKRTGEKVFLECVQDMDHENMFWYRQDPGLGLRLIYFSYDVKMKEKGDIPEGYSVSREKKERFSLILESASTNQTSMYLCASSLGYQPQHFGDGTRLSIL.

The chain uses TRBV7-3 and TRBJ2-1, with 8 bases fitting TRBD2. The length of the CDR3 is 13 residues. The J segment lost 7 bases and the V segment lost 2 bases, leaving 1 base of the junction unmatched. The germline V gene has CDR1 SGHTA and CDR2 FQGTGA. CDR3 sequence: CASSLQRENEQFF. CDR3 coding DNA: TGTGCCAGCAGCTTACAGCGGGAGAATGAGCAGTTCTTC.

The CDR3 DNA is TGTGCCAGCAGCTTAGGGGGGACAGGGGGAAATTCACCCCTCCACTTT. It specifies CASSLGGTGGNSPLHF. The chain links TRBV7-2 to TRBJ1-6; 11 nucleotides line up with TRBD1. The CDR3 loop spans 16 amino acids. Per germline, CDR1 SGHTA and CDR2 FQGNSA. Trimming at V came to 1 base and at J to 7 bases, leaving 3 bases not matched to a gene. Using reference TRBV7-2 and TRBJ1-6 for the parts outside the CDR3, the full variable domain is GAGVSQSPSNKVTEKGKDVELRCDPISGHTALYWYRQSLGQGLEFLIYFQGNSAPDKSGLPSDRFSAERTGGSVSTLTIQRTQQEDSAVYLCASSLGGTGGNSPLHFGNGTRLTVT.

This clone was seen just once. The CDR3 loop is CASSGPYNEQFF. The CDR3 DNA reads TGTGCCTCTAGCGGGCCTTACAATGAGCAGTTCTTC. The chain uses TRBV30 and TRBJ2-1; TRBD2 agrees at 8 bases. The CDR3 is 12 residues long. V gave up 7 bases and J gave up 4 bases; unmatched junction bases: 3. Germline values: CDR1 GTSNPN, CDR2 SVGIG (reference sequence). The full variable domain, rest sourced from reference TRBV30 and TRBJ2-1, is SQTIHQWPATLVQPVGSPLSLECTVEGTSNPNLYWYRQAAGRGLQLLFYSVGIGQISSEVPQNLSASRPQDRQFILSSKKLLLSDSGFYLCASSGPYNEQFFGPGTRLTVL.

V is TRBV5-5 and J is TRBJ2-3, with 10 bases fitting TRBD2. Trimming removed 0 bases from V and 1 base from J; junction bases left unmatched: 2. Germline CDR1 is SGHKS and CDR2 is YYEKEE (reference sequence). This CDR3 spans 16 amino acids. In nucleotides, the CDR3 is TGTGCCAGCAGCTTGGGCCTAGCGGGGGGCACAGATACGCAGTATTTT. Its protein is CASSLGLAGGTDTQYF.

This clone was recorded many times. The chain has TRBV4-3 and TRBJ2-1; 14 bases are shared with TRBD2. The CDR3 runs to 15 residues. CDR1 is LGHNA and CDR2 is YSLEER in the germline V gene. V lost 1 base, J lost 12 bases, and 5 bases stayed unmatched. The CDR3, as DNA: TGCGCCAGCAGCCAAGGACTAGCGGGAGGGCCCGGGCAGTTCTTC. Amino acid sequence: CASSQGLAGGPGQFF.

The genes are TRBV7-2 and TRBJ2-7; TRBD1 might be the D (6 bases). The CDR3 is 13 residues long. With 4 bases removed from V and 2 bases from J, the gap between germline ends came to 9 bases. The germline gives CDR1 SGHTA, CDR2 FQGNSA. CDR3 sequence reads: CASSSGQTYEQYF. Written as DNA, the CDR3 is TGTGCCAGCAGCTCGGGACAAACCTACGAGCAGTACTTC.

This sequence joins TRBV2 and TRBJ2-2, with D possibly being TRBD2 (5 bases). Germline CDR1 and CDR2: SNHLY and FYNNEI. This CDR3 has 13 residues. Deletions cut 6 bases from V and 6 bases from J, with 11 bases between. The CDR3 nucleotides read TGTGCCAGCAGGGCGCGAGGGTCCGGGGAGCTGTTTTTT. This sequence encodes CASRARGSGELFF.

The chain has TRBV27 and TRBJ1-1, with D perhaps TRBD1 (6 bases). The length of the CDR3 is 15 residues. Germline V gene lookup returns CDR1 MNHEY and CDR2 SMNVEV (reference sequence). Trimming left V 4 bases short and J 3 bases short, with 15 bases between. The CDR3 DNA follows: TGTGCCAGCAGTTCCCAACAACCAGGGGACACTGAAGCTTTCTTT. Translation: CASSSQQPGDTEAFF.

In nucleotides, the CDR3 is TGTGCCAGCAGTTACCGGGTTGAGCGGGAGAGTTACGAGCAGTACTTC. This translates into CASSYRVERESYEQYF. This sequence joins TRBV6-2 or TRBV6-3 and TRBJ2-7; 8 bases fit TRBD2. V was pared by 2 bases and J by 4 bases, with 10 bases of the junction left unmatched. This CDR3 region has 16 residues. Per the germline V gene, CDR1 is MNHEY and CDR2 is SVGEGT.

This rearrangement joins TRBV7-8 to TRBJ1-1, with 7 bases matching TRBD1. This CDR3 has 15 amino acids. V dropped 5 bases and J dropped 3; count of bases not matched to a gene: 9. CDR1 and CDR2 from the germline V gene are SGHVS and FQNEAQ. CDR3 coding DNA: TGTGCCAGCAGCACCTCGACAGGGAGGTACACTGAAGCTTTCTTT. Its translation is CASSTSTGRYTEAFF.

This chain joins TRBV6-5 and TRBJ2-5, with 8 bases lining up with TRBD2. In germline, CDR1 is MNHEY, CDR2 SVGAGI. This CDR3 spans 14 amino acids. Trimming at V came to 4 bases and at J to 5 bases, leaving 6 bases not matched to a gene. CDR3 DNA: TGTGCCAGCAGTTCCCAGACGGGAGGGGAGACCCAGTACTTC. This translates into CASSSQTGGETQYF.

This clone was observed many times. This chain joins TRBV7-8 and TRBJ2-7; TRBD1 matches at 8 bases. Germline V lookup: CDR1 SGHVS, CDR2 FQNEAQ. The CDR3 contains 16 residues. J was trimmed by 4 bases and V by 5 bases; bases with no gene match: 13. CDR3: CASSTTPGTGTYEQYF. CDR3 sequence (DNA): TGTGCCAGCAGCACCACGCCCGGGACAGGTACTTACGAGCAGTACTTC.

The chain links TRBV18 to TRBJ2-2; D is uncertain. Germline V gives CDR1 KGHSH, CDR2 LQKENI. The CDR3 runs to 15 residues. Trimming stripped 1 base from V and 0 bases from J, with 6 bases between. The CDR3, as DNA: TGTGCCAGCTCACCACTCTCCGCGAACACCGGGGAGCTGTTTTTT. Its protein product is CASSPLSANTGELFF.

V usage is TRBV5-1 and J usage is TRBJ1-2, with no clear D. CDR1 and CDR2 (germline): SGHRS, YFSETQ. The V gene lost 0 bases and the J gene lost 8 bases, with 11 bases spanning the gap. This CDR3 is 13 amino acids long. DNA of the CDR3: TGCGCCAGCAGCTTGGACCTGATCCAGGGCTACACCTTC. Translated: CASSLDLIQGYTF.

The chain has TRBV11-2 and TRBJ1-1; D is uncertain. CDR1 is SGHAT, CDR2 FQNNGV, per germline. This CDR3 comprises 13 residues. Trimming removed 5 bases at V and 0 bases at J, with 7 bases between. The CDR3 loop reads CASSAGMNTEAFF. CDR3 nucleotide sequence: TGTGCCAGCAGCGCAGGTATGAACACTGAAGCTTTCTTT.

This rearrangement joins TRBV24-1 to TRBJ2-4, with TRBD1 matching over 7 bases. CDR1 KGHDR and CDR2 SFDVKD come from the germline V gene. Germline trimming cut 11 bases from V and 0 bases from J; bases unmatched to any gene: 6. There are 14 residues in the CDR3. The CDR3 protein is CAKYRGLAKNIQYF. For the CDR3, the DNA is TGTGCCAAATACAGGGGTCTAGCCAAAAACATTCAGTACTTC.

The chain has TRBV4-1 and TRBJ2-1; the match to TRBD2 covers 8 bases. This CDR3 spans 16 amino acids. The junction had 8 bases not matched to a gene; V was cut back by 1 base and J by 6 bases. Germline CDR1 and CDR2: MGHRA and YSYEKL. The CDR3 DNA follows: TGCGCCAGCAGCCAAGTGCCAGCGGGAGTGTTCAATGAGCAGTTCTTC. Its translation: CASSQVPAGVFNEQFF.

The chain employs TRBV10-1 and TRBJ2-1; 9 bases are shared with TRBD2. The V gene end was trimmed by 2 bases and the J gene end by 9 bases; junction bases not matched to a gene: 8. There are 15 residues in the CDR3. The germline V gene has CDR1 WNHNN and CDR2 SYGVQD (reference sequence). The CDR3, as DNA: TGCGCCAGCAGTGAGGGTAGCGGGAGAGTTGGTGAGCAGTTCTTC. The encoded protein is CASSEGSGRVGEQFF.

The chain employs TRBV4-3 and TRBJ2-3; TRBD2 might be the D (6 bases). Trimming removed 0 bases at V and 10 bases at J, with 17 bases between. The CDR3 is made up of 15 amino acids. Germline V gene lookup returns CDR1 LGHNA and CDR2 YSLEER. The CDR3 bases are TGCGCCAGCAGCCAAGATCGCGGGGAACTTTGGGCGCAGTATTTT. Protein sequence: CASSQDRGELWAQYF.

The rearrangement uses TRBV6-2 or TRBV6-3 and TRBJ1-5; weak D call: TRBD1 (6 bases). This CDR3 region has 16 residues. V shed 4 bases and J shed 3 bases, with 16 bases lying between them. CDR1 and CDR2 (germline): MNHEY, SVGEGT. The DNA for the CDR3 is TGTGCCAGCAGTTCCTCTTATGGGGGCTACAATCAGCCCCAGCATTTT. The encoded protein is CASSSSYGGYNQPQHF.

This chain joins TRBV6-5 and TRBJ1-3; no reliable D call. V was trimmed by 0 bases and J by 4 bases, leaving 7 bases between them. The germline V gene has CDR1 MNHEY and CDR2 SVGAGI. The CDR3 extends over 14 amino acids. The CDR3 bases are TGTGCCAGCAGTTACTCGGGGAGAGGAAACACCATATATTTT. It specifies CASSYSGRGNTIYF.

This chain links TRBV24-1 with TRBJ2-5, with D possibly TRBD1 on 5 matching bases. The CDR3 runs 15 residues. Trimming cost V 1 base and J 4 bases, with 12 bases left between them. The germline V gene encodes CDR1 KGHDR and CDR2 SFDVKD. The CDR3 here is CATSDFQGFRETQYF. The DNA of the CDR3 is TGTGCCACCAGTGATTTTCAGGGATTTAGAGAGACCCAGTACTTC.

This clone turned up a few times. The chain carries TRBV27 and TRBJ2-7, with D possibly being TRBD2 (5 bases). The CDR3 covers 13 residues. Germline V lookup: CDR1 MNHEY, CDR2 SMNVEV (reference sequence). Trimming removed 6 bases at V and 5 bases at J, with 14 bases between. CDR3 DNA sequence: TGTGCCAGCAGGCACACTAGTCTCCACGAGCAGTACTTC. This translates into CASRHTSLHEQYF.

The chain recombines TRBV3-1 (or the pseudogene TRBV3-2) with TRBJ2-7, with no clear D. V shed 3 bases and J shed 0 bases, with 15 bases lying between them. Germline-derived CDR1 and CDR2 are LGHDT and YNNKEL (reference sequence). The CDR3 contains 16 residues. As DNA, the CDR3 is TGTGCCAGCAGCCAGTCTATAGTCCCCCTCTCCTACGAGCAGTACTTC. Its translation: CASSQSIVPLSYEQYF.

The chain employs TRBV7-3 and TRBJ2-5; 7 bases map to TRBD1. Germline CDR1 is SGHTA and CDR2 is FQGTGA. V gave up 5 bases and J gave up 2 bases; unmatched junction bases: 2. The CDR3 is 13 residues long. In DNA form, the CDR3 reads TGTGCCAGCAGCGTACAGGGGCAAGAGACCCAGTACTTC. Translating gives CASSVQGQETQYF.

Ten or more counts support this clone. The chain carries TRBV7-8 and TRBJ1-1, with D possibly matching TRBD1 (6 bases). In germline, CDR1 is SGHVS, CDR2 FQNEAQ. Trimming stripped 4 bases from V and 9 bases from J, with 15 bases between. The CDR3 covers 13 residues. CDR3 bases: TGTGCCAGCAGCTCTTTAACCGGGACAAAAGCTTTCTTT. Translating it yields CASSSLTGTKAFF. The complete variable domain, with remaining parts taken from reference TRBV7-8 and TRBJ1-1, reads GAGVSQSPRYKVAKRGQDVALRCDPISGHVSLFWYQQALGQGPEFLTYFQNEAQLDKSGLPSDRFFAERPEGSVSTLKIQRTQQEDSAVYLCASSSLTGTKAFFGQGTRLTVV.

The chain combines TRBV11-2 with TRBJ2-3; no definite D call. V lost 0 bases and J lost 5, with 9 bases in between. CDR1 and CDR2 from the germline V gene are SGHAT and FQNNGV. The CDR3 has 14 amino acids. CDR3 sequence: CASSLEVGRDTQYF. The CDR3 region has the DNA TGTGCCAGCAGCTTAGAAGTCGGTAGAGATACGCAGTATTTT.